This entry lists 21 T cell receptor beta chains sequenced from one sample in a study of PD-1 blockade in classical Hodgkin lymphoma. Brentuximab vedotin exposure varied, and every patient relapsed after autologous stem cell transplantation. Profiling relied on immunoSEQ multiplex PCR, and the TCRdb table lists in-frame clones only, not all of them. There are 25,000 to 35,000 clones in the sample; 55% to 75% occur only once, and 15% lies in the top ten. The sample consisted of peripheral blood mononuclear cells (PBMCs), taken before the second cycle of nivolumab. The receptors originated from a human donor with classical Hodgkin lymphoma.

This clone was observed a single time. This chain uses TRBV27 with TRBJ2-6; D gene ambiguous. The V gene lost 8 bases and the J gene lost 0 bases, with 8 bases spanning the gap. The germline V gene has CDR1 MNHEY and CDR2 SMNVEV (reference sequence). The CDR3 contains 14 residues. Written as DNA, the CDR3 is TGTGCCAGCTGCGTAAACTCTGGGGCCAACGTCCTGACTTTC. Its protein is CASCVNSGANVLTF.

The gene calls are TRBV2 and TRBJ1-2; unclear D gene. V lost 5 bases and J lost 8, with 15 bases in between. Germline V gene lookup returns CDR1 SNHLY and CDR2 FYNNEI. There are 13 residues in the CDR3. Written as DNA, the CDR3 is TGTGCCAGCAGTCAAAATGAGGGTATAGGCTACACCTTC. Its protein is CASSQNEGIGYTF.

As regards this clone: The junction departs from the called germline gene at one end, perhaps through a read error. The J gene is TRBJ2-7, the V gene TRBV7-2; D gene uncertain. CDR3 size: 13 residues. Germline CDR1 is SGHTA and CDR2 is FQGNSA. CDR3 bases: TGTGCTAGCAGCGCCTCGGTTGGGGACGAGCAGTACTTC. It encodes CASSASVGDEQYF.

The chain has TRBV19 and TRBJ1-1, with D possibly TRBD1 on 6 matching bases. CDR1 and CDR2 (germline): LNHDA, SQIVND (reference sequence). The CDR3 length is 15 residues. V lost 5 bases and J 1 base, leaving 14 bases between the germline ends. This CDR3 is CASSGMKGQNTEAFF. CDR3 DNA: TGTGCCAGTAGTGGGATGAAGGGACAGAACACTGAAGCTTTCTTT.

The J gene is TRBJ1-5, the V gene TRBV2, with 8 bases fitting TRBD1. With V trimmed by 7 bases and J by 7 bases, 12 bases remained unmatched. The V gene's germline CDR1 is SNHLY and CDR2 FYNNEI. CDR3 length: 15 residues. Here the CDR3 DNA reads TGTGCCAGCATGACTGGGACAGGTGGTGGGCAGCCCCAGCATTTT. This encodes CASMTGTGGGQPQHF.

This clone was seen ten or more times. V and J are TRBV7-2 and TRBJ2-5, with 11 bases identical to TRBD2. Germline V lookup: CDR1 SGHTA, CDR2 FQGNSA. With V trimmed by 0 bases and J by 1 base, 7 bases remained unmatched. The CDR3 runs to 18 residues. The CDR3 nucleotides read TGTGCCAGCAGCTTAGCGCCTAGCGGGGGGCGGGCCCAAGAGACCCAGTACTTC. Translation: CASSLAPSGGRAQETQYF. The full variable domain, in which reference TRBV7-2 and TRBJ2-5 provide the parts outside the CDR3, is GAGVSQSPSNKVTEKGKDVELRCDPISGHTALYWYRQSLGQGLEFLIYFQGNSAPDKSGLPSDRFSAERTGGSVSTLTIQRTQQEDSAVYLCASSLAPSGGRAQETQYFGPGTRLLVL.

As to this clone: Other DNA sequences within the sample encode an identical CDR3. The chain has TRBV6-1 and TRBJ1-1; D may be TRBD1 (5 bases). Germline values: CDR1 MNHNS, CDR2 SASEGT. The CDR3 is 12 amino acids. V gave up 6 bases and J gave up 4 bases, with 9 bases separating them. The CDR3 bases are TGTGCCAGCAGCAGGGAGGGCACTGAAGCTTTCTTT. Its translation: CASSREGTEAFF.

This clone has only a few counts. The CDR3 spells CASSSQAGPDTQYF. CDR3 nucleotides: TGTGCCAGCAGCTCCCAGGCGGGGCCAGATACGCAGTATTTT. This sequence joins TRBV7-6 and TRBJ2-3; the D gene is possibly TRBD2 (6 bases). This CDR3 spans 14 amino acids. Germline CDR1 is SGHVS and CDR2 is FNYEAQ. Trimming left V 4 bases short and J 4 bases short, with 12 bases between. Supplemented by reference TRBV7-6 and TRBJ2-3, the full variable domain reads GAGVSQSPRYKVTKRGQDVALRCDPISGHVSLYWYRQALGQGPEFLTYFNYEAQQDKSGLPNDRFSAERPEGSISTLTIQRTEQRDSAMYRCASSSQAGPDTQYFGPGTRLTVL.

By its share, this clone is medium-sized (0.01 to 0.1%). Distinct nucleotide sequences in the sample also encode this CDR3. The J gene is TRBJ1-5, the V gene TRBV6-1, with D perhaps matching TRBD1 (6 bases). Trimming removed 9 bases at V and 4 bases at J, with 16 bases between. Germline assignment: CDR1 MNHNS and CDR2 SASEGT. The CDR3 spans 14 residues. CDR3: CASNPTGSNQPQHF. The CDR3 region has the DNA TGTGCCAGTAACCCGACAGGCTCTAATCAGCCCCAGCATTTT.

This clone was picked up many times. The V call is TRBV9, the J call TRBJ1-1; D gene uncertain. Germline V gene data show CDR1 as SGDLS and CDR2 as YYNGEE. This CDR3 has 13 amino acids. V shed 0 bases and J shed 5 bases, with 8 bases lying between them. The CDR3 reads CASSVASGTEAFF. DNA of the CDR3: TGTGCCAGCAGCGTAGCGTCGGGGACTGAAGCTTTCTTT.

The chain is built from TRBV7-8 and TRBJ2-3; 10 nucleotides match TRBD1. The junction had 6 bases not matched to a gene; V was cut back by 5 bases and J by 4 bases. The CDR3 is 15 amino acids. CDR1 and CDR2 (germline): SGHVS, FQNEAQ. This CDR3 reads CASSARTGGADTQYF. The CDR3 DNA reads TGTGCCAGCAGCGCCCGGACAGGGGGGGCAGATACGCAGTATTTT.

This clone showed up just once. The chain joins TRBV5-1 to TRBJ1-2; 9 positions match TRBD1. CDR1 and CDR2 (germline): SGHRS, YFSETQ. This CDR3 is built from 20 residues. J was trimmed by 2 bases and V by 1 base; bases with no gene match: 18. The CDR3: CASSLLNPHQGQGRNYGYTF. In DNA form, the CDR3 reads TGCGCCAGCAGCTTGTTAAATCCACACCAGGGACAGGGTAGGAACTATGGCTACACCTTC.

This chain links TRBV4-1 with TRBJ1-1; D is possibly TRBD1 (6 bases). This CDR3 spans 15 amino acids. CDR1 MGHRA and CDR2 YSYEKL come from the germline V gene. V was clipped by 2 bases and J by 8 bases, with 18 bases between them. The CDR3 region is CASSQHTGTPEEAFF. Here the CDR3 DNA reads TGCGCCAGCAGCCAACATACCGGGACACCCGAAGAAGCTTTCTTT.

Note on this clone: The junction differs from germline at one of its ends, possibly a read error. This chain links TRBV7-7 with TRBJ2-1; 9 bases fit TRBD2. CDR1 is SSHAT and CDR2 is FNYEAQ in the germline V gene (reference sequence). The CDR3 sequence is 13 residues long. The CDR3 coding sequence is TGTGCTAGCAGCCCGAATAGCGGGGGTGAGCAGTTCTTC. Protein sequence: CASSPNSGGEQFF.

Here the CDR3 reads CASTGRTGDTEAFF. The DNA for the CDR3 is TGTGCCAGCACCGGAAGGACCGGCGACACTGAAGCTTTCTTT. The chain is built from TRBV28 and TRBJ1-1; D not resolved. The length of the CDR3 is 14 residues. CDR1 MDHEN and CDR2 SYDVKM come from the germline V gene. Trimming took 7 bases from V and 3 from J, leaving 15 bases between them.

The chain has TRBV28 and TRBJ2-3; TRBD1 might be the D (6 bases). Germline CDR1 reads MDHEN; CDR2 reads SYDVKM. The CDR3 contains 16 residues. With 6 bases removed from V and 5 bases from J, the gap between germline ends came to 21 bases. CDR3 nucleotide sequence: TGTGCCAGCAGCGACCTTCCGGGACACTCTCAAGATACGCAGTATTTT. Its translation: CASSDLPGHSQDTQYF.

A few counts support this clone. This chain connects TRBV7-6 to TRBJ1-6; TRBD1 might be the D (5 bases). V shed 2 bases and J shed 1 base, with 18 bases lying between them. The germline V gene has CDR1 SGHVS and CDR2 FNYEAQ. CDR3 size: 19 residues. CDR3 DNA: TGTGCCAGCAGCTTATACCCCTCGGGGGATAGGTCCTATAATTCACCCCTCCACTTT. This sequence encodes CASSLYPSGDRSYNSPLHF.

This chain joins TRBV5-8 and TRBJ1-5; TRBD1 matches at 7 bases. This CDR3 has 16 amino acids. Germline CDR1 and CDR2: SGHTS and YDEGEE. Trimming removed 4 bases from V and 1 base from J; junction bases left unmatched: 8. DNA for the CDR3: TGTGCCAGCAGCAATCAGGGACAGTTGAGCAATCAGCCCCAGCATTTT. Its protein product is CASSNQGQLSNQPQHF. Full variable domain (missing parts from reference TRBV5-8 and TRBJ1-5): EAGVTQSPTHLIKTRGQQATLRCSPISGHTSVYWYQQALGLGLQFLLWYDEGEERNRGNFPPRFSGRQFPNYSSELNVNALELEDSALYLCASSNQGQLSNQPQHFGDGTRLSIL.

The chain is built from TRBV15 and TRBJ1-2; D is possibly TRBD1 (5 bases). Germline-derived CDR1 and CDR2 are LNHNV and YYDKDF (reference sequence). CDR3 length equals 15 residues. The V end was cut by 2 bases, the J end by 2 bases, with 12 bases between. This CDR3 is CATSRRDGLNYGYTF. The CDR3 DNA sequence: TGTGCCACCAGCAGACGGGACGGACTAAACTATGGCTACACCTTC.

This rearrangement joins TRBV29-1 to TRBJ2-3, with 7 bases identical to TRBD2. CDR3 length: 13 residues. Unmatched junction bases numbered 7, after V lost 6 bases and J lost 4 bases. Germline lookup yields CDR1 SQVTM and CDR2 ANQGSEA. The CDR3: CSVTRRGADTQYF. In DNA, the CDR3 is TGCAGCGTCACTCGCCGGGGGGCAGATACGCAGTATTTT.

V gene TRBV9 combines with J gene TRBJ1-6, with 8 bases aligning to TRBD1. The CDR3 is 14 amino acids. CDR1 and CDR2 (germline): SGDLS, YYNGEE. The V gene end was trimmed by 3 bases and the J gene end by 6 bases; junction bases not matched to a gene: 2. The DNA for the CDR3 is TGTGCCAGCAGCGGGACAGGGACTAATTCACCCCTCCACTTT. It translates to CASSGTGTNSPLHF.